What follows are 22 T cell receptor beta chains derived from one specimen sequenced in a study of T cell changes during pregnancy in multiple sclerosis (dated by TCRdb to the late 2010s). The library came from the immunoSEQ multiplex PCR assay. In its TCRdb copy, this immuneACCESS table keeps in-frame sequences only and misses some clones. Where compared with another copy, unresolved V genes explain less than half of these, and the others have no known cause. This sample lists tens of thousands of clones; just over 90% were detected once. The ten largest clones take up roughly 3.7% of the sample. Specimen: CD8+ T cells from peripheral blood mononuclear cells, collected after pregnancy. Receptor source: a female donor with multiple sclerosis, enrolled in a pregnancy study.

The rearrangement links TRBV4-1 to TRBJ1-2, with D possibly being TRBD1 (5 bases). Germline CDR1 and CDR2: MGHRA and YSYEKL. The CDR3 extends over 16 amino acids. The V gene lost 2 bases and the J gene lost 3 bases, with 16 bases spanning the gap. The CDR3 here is CASSQPLPQGYYGYTF. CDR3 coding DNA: TGCGCCAGCAGCCAACCATTGCCTCAGGGTTACTATGGCTACACCTTC.

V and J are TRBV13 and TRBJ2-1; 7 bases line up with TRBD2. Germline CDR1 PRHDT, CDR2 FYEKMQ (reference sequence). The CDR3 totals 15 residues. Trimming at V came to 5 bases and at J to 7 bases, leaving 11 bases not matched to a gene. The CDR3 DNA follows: TGTGCCAGCAGCCAATGGGGGGAGGGCGGGAATGAGCAGTTCTTC. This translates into CASSQWGEGGNEQFF.

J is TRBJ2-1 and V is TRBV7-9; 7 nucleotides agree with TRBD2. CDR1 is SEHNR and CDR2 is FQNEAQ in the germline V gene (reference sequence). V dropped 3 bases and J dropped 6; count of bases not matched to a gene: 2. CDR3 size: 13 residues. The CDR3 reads CASSFGGVNEQFF. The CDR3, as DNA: TGTGCCAGCAGCTTTGGGGGGGTCAATGAGCAGTTCTTC.

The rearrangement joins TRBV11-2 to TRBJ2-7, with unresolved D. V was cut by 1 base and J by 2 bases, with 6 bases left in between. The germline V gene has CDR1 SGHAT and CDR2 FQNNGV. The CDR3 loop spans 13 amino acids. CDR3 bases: TGTGCCAGCAGCTTAGCCGCGGCCTACGAGCAGTACTTC. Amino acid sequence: CASSLAAAYEQYF.

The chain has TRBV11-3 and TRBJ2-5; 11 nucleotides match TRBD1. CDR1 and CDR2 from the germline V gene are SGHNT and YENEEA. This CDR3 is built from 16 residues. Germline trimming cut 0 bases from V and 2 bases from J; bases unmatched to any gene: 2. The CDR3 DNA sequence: TGTGCCAGCAGCTTAGATCGGGACAGGGGGCAAGAGACCCAGTACTTC. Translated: CASSLDRDRGQETQYF.

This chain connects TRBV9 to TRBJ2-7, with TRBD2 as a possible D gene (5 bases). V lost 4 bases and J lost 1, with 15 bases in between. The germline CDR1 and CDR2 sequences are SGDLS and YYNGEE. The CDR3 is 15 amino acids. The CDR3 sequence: CASSPEAGASYEQYF. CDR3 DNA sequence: TGTGCCAGCAGCCCGGAGGCAGGTGCTTCCTACGAGCAGTACTTC.

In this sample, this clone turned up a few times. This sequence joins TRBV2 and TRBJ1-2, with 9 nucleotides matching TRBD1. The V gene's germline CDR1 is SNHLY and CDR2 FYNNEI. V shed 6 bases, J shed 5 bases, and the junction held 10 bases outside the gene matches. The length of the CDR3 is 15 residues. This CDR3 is CASRAEGGQGYGYTF. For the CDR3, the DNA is TGTGCCAGCAGAGCCGAAGGGGGACAGGGTTATGGCTACACCTTC.

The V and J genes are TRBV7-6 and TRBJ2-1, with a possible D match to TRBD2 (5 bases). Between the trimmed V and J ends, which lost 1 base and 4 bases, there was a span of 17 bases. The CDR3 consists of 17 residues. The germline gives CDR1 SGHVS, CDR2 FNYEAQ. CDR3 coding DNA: TGTGCCAGCAGCTTAGGGCCCGGATCTAGCCGATACAATGAGCAGTTCTTC. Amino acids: CASSLGPGSSRYNEQFF.

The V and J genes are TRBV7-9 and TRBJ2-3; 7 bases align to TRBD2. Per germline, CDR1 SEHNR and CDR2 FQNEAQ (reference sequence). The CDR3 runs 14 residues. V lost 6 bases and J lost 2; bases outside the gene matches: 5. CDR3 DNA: TGTGCCAGCAGTTGGGGGGGGTACACAGATACGCAGTATTTT. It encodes CASSWGGYTDTQYF.

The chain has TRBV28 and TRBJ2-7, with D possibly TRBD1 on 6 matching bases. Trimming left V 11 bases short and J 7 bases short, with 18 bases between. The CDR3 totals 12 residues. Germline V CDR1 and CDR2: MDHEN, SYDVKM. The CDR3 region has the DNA TGTGCCTCTAGGGCAGGGGCGTGGGAGCAGTACTTC. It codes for CASRAGAWEQYF.

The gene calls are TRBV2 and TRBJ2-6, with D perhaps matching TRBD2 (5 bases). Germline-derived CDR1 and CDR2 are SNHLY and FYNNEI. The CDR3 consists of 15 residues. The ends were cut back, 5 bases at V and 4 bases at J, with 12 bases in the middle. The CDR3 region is CASSIGVAGANVLTF. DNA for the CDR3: TGTGCCAGCAGTATTGGGGTAGCGGGGGCCAACGTCCTGACTTTC.

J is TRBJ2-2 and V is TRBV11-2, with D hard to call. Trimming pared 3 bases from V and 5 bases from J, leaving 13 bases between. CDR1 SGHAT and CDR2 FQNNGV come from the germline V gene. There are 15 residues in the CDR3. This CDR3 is CASSLSPPGTGELFF. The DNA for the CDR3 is TGTGCCAGCAGCTTGAGTCCCCCGGGTACCGGGGAGCTGTTTTTT.

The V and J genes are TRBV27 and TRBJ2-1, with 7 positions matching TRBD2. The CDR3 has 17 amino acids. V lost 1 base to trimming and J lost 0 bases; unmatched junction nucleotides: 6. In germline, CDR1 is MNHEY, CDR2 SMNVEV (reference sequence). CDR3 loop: CASSLYSGLSSYNEQFF. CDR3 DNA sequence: TGTGCCAGCAGTTTATATAGCGGGTTAAGCTCCTACAATGAGCAGTTCTTC.

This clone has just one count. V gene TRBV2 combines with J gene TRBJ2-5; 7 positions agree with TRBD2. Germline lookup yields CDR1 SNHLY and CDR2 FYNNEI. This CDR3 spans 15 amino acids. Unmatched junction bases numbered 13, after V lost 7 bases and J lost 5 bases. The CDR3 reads CASTKGMQGGETQYF. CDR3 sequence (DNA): TGTGCCAGCACTAAGGGAATGCAGGGAGGGGAGACCCAGTACTTC.

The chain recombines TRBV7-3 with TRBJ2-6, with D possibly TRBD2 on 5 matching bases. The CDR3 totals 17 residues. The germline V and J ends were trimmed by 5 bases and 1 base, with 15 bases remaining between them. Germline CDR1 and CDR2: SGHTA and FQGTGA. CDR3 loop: CASSLLGVGSGANVLTF. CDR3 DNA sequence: TGTGCCAGCAGCCTTCTGGGAGTGGGGTCTGGGGCCAACGTCCTGACTTTC.

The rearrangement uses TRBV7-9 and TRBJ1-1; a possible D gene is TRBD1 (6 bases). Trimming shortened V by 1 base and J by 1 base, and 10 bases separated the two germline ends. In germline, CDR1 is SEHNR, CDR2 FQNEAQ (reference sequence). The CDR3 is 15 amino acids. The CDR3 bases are TGTGCCAGCAGCTTAGGAGAGGGACAGAACACTGAAGCTTTCTTT. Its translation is CASSLGEGQNTEAFF.

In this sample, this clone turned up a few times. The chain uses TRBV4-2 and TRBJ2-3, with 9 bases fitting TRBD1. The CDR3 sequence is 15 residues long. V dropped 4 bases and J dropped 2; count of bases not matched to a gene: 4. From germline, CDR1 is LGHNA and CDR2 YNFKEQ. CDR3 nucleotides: TGTGCCAGCAGCCCCCGGGACAGGGACACAGATACGCAGTATTTT. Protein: CASSPRDRDTDTQYF.

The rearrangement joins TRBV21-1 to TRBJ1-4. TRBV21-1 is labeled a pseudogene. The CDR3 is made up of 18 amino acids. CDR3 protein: CASSRNKSSGATNEKLFF. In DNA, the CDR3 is TGTGCCAGCAGCCGTAACAAATCCTCGGGTGCAACTAATGAAAAACTGTTTTTT.

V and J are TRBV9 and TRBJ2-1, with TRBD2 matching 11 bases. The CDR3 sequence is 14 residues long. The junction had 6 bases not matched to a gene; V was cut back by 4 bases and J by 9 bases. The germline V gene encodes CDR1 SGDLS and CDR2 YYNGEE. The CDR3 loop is CASSPGLAGFEQFF. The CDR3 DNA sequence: TGTGCCAGCAGCCCCGGACTAGCGGGCTTTGAGCAGTTCTTC.

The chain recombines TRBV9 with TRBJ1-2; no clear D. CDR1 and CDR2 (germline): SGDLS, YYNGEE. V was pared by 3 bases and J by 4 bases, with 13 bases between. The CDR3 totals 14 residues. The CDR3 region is CASSARDLGYGYTF. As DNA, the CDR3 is TGTGCCAGCAGCGCCCGGGATCTCGGCTATGGCTACACCTTC.

The CDR3 nucleotides are TGTGCCAGCAGCGAACGGGACAGGGGGTTACTTACTGAAGCTTTCTTT. Amino acids: CASSERDRGLLTEAFF. The chain joins TRBV11-2 to TRBJ1-1; 11 nucleotides align to TRBD1. The CDR3 is 16 residues long. Germline V CDR1 and CDR2: SGHAT, FQNNGV. Trimming took 5 bases from V and 5 from J; bases not matched to a gene: 10.

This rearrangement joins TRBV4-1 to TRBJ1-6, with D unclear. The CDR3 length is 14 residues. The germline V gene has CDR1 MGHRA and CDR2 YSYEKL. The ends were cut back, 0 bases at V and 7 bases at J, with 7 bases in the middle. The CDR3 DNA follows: TGCGCCAGCAGCCAAGAAGGCGGGAATTCACCCCTCCACTTT. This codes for CASSQEGGNSPLHF.